The rows below give T cell receptor beta chains drawn from one sample of a study of blood T cell repertoires in COVID-19. The protocol was immunoSEQ multiplex PCR, while the TCRdb copy is restricted to in-frame clones and leaves out a portion. The table shows 130,000 to 150,000 clones, with around nine tenths occurring only once. Sequenced: peripheral blood. The source is a woman between 45 and 65 years old with acute or convalescent COVID-19. CDR3s include the opening cysteine and the closing phenylalanine or tryptophan. A D gene is named only where the DNA matches it firmly. Expanded clones are given a class, and other clones once, few, many or no size at all.

d_call	v_call	j_call	clone_size	cdr3_aa	cdr3_nt
TRBD1	TRBV28	TRBJ1-4	NA	CASSSYRGLFDEKLFF	TGTGCCAGCAGTTCTTACAGGGGGCTGTTCGATGAAAAACTGTTTTTT
TRBD1	TRBV12-3/TRBV12-4	TRBJ2-1	NA	CASSFPGGDEQFF	TGTGCCAGCAGTTTCCCAGGGGGCGATGAGCAGTTCTTC
NA	TRBV30	TRBJ2-5	NA	CAWSVGGVQETQYF	TGTGCCTGGAGTGTTGGCGGGGTACAAGAGACCCAGTACTTC
TRBD1	TRBV10-2	TRBJ1-5	NA	CASRDSGTGGGQPQHF	TGCGCCAGCAGGGATTCCGGGACAGGGGGTGGTCAGCCCCAGCATTTT
TRBD1	TRBV30	TRBJ1-5	once	CAFSGTGNQPQHF	TGTGCCTTCTCCGGGACAGGGAATCAGCCCCAGCATTTT
TRBD1	TRBV6-5	TRBJ1-5	NA	CASSRDRGRTQPQHF	TGTGCCAGCAGTAGGGACAGGGGGCGTACCCAGCCCCAGCATTTT
TRBD1	TRBV19	TRBJ2-1	NA	CASKGRGRYNEQFF	TGTGCCAGTAAGGGCAGGGGGCGTTACAATGAGCAGTTCTTC
NA	TRBV30	TRBJ2-7	NA	CAWSVGGITYEQYF	TGTGCCTGGAGTGTAGGAGGGATAACCTACGAGCAGTACTTC
NA	TRBV19	TRBJ1-1	NA	CASSPSSPQETEAFF	TGTGCCAGTAGTCCGAGCAGCCCGCAGGAAACTGAAGCTTTCTTT
TRBD1	TRBV19	TRBJ2-2	NA	CASSVRDRADTGELFF	TGTGCCAGTAGTGTCCGGGACAGGGCGGACACCGGGGAGCTGTTTTTT
NA	TRBV19	TRBJ1-2	NA	CASSMTPTAGYTF	TGTGCCAGTAGTATGACCCCGACAGCTGGCTACACCTTC
TRBD1	TRBV24-1	TRBJ1-2	NA	CATRGGRRNYGYTF	TGTGCCACCAGAGGGGGCAGAAGGAACTATGGCTACACCTTC
NA	TRBV5-5	TRBJ1-1	NA	CASSLGWANTEAFF	TGTGCCAGCAGCTTGGGTTGGGCGAACACTGAAGCTTTCTTT
NA	TRBV6-6	TRBJ1-1	NA	CASSDPSGRDTEAFF	TGTGCCAGCAGTGACCCGTCAGGGAGGGACACTGAAGCTTTCTTT
NA	TRBV19	TRBJ1-1	NA	CASSIWDTDEAFF	TGTGCCAGTAGTATCTGGGACACCGATGAAGCTTTCTTT
TRBD1	TRBV27	TRBJ1-4	NA	CASSLSGQGPGGEKLFF	TGTGCCAGCAGTTTATCGGGACAGGGGCCAGGGGGTGAAAAACTGTTTTTT
NA	TRBV5-4	TRBJ2-5	NA	CASRTEETQYF	TGTGCCAGCAGGACTGAAGAGACCCAGTACTTC
TRBD1	TRBV15	TRBJ1-5	NA	CATSSRTGLWQPQHF	TGTGCCACCAGCTCCCGGACAGGTCTATGGCAGCCCCAGCATTTT
NA	TRBV3-1/TRBV3-2	TRBJ1-6	NA	CASSQVSGDPLHF	TGTGCCAGCAGCCAAGTATCAGGGGATCCCCTCCACTTT
NA	TRBV6-5	TRBJ1-4	NA	CASSRTGLDEKLFF	TGTGCCAGCAGTCGTACAGGGCTCGATGAAAAACTGTTTTTT
NA	TRBV5-4	TRBJ2-3	NA	CASSFDPGGTDTQYF	TGTGCCAGCAGCTTTGATCCAGGGGGCACAGATACGCAGTATTTT
TRBD1	TRBV28	TRBJ1-4	NA	CASNQGGTGGELFF	TGTGCCAGCAACCAGGGAGGGACAGGGGGGGAACTGTTTTTT
TRBD2	TRBV18	TRBJ2-3	NA	CASSPASGGGDTQYF	TGTGCCAGCTCACCAGCCAGCGGGGGGGGAGATACGCAGTATTTT
TRBD2	TRBV9	TRBJ2-7	NA	CASSVGTNTYEQYF	TGTGCCAGCAGCGTCGGGACTAACACCTACGAGCAGTACTTC
TRBD1	TRBV18	TRBJ2-7	NA	CASSPTGGYEQYF	TGTGCCAGCTCACCGACAGGGGGCTACGAGCAGTACTTC
TRBD2	TRBV10-1	TRBJ2-7	NA	CASSAHIRLAGDIYEQYF	TGCGCCAGCAGTGCCCACATAAGACTAGCGGGGGATATTTACGAGCAGTACTTC
NA	TRBV11-2	TRBJ1-2	NA	CASSQDGTPSNYGYTF	TGTGCCAGCAGCCAAGACGGGACACCGTCTAACTATGGCTACACCTTC
NA	TRBV7-7	TRBJ2-2	NA	CASSPTVRGTGELFF	TGTGCTAGCAGCCCCACTGTGAGGGGGACCGGGGAGCTGTTTTTT
NA	TRBV3-1/TRBV3-2	TRBJ1-1	NA	CASSTSEDTEAFF	TGTGCCAGCAGTACATCGGAGGACACTGAAGCTTTCTTT
NA	TRBV2	TRBJ1-1	NA	CASSDLGALNTEAFF	TGTGCCAGCAGTGATTTAGGGGCCTTGAACACTGAAGCTTTCTTT
TRBD1	TRBV5-1	TRBJ1-1	few	CASSPWTGTEAFF	TGCGCCAGCAGCCCTTGGACAGGCACTGAAGCTTTCTTT
NA	TRBV5-6	TRBJ2-5	NA	CASSSRLVGGTQYF	TGTGCCAGCAGCTCCAGACTAGTAGGTGGGACCCAGTACTTC
NA	TRBV5-6	TRBJ1-1	few	CASSWGPGGRTEAFF	TGTGCCAGCAGCTGGGGTCCCGGGGGGAGAACTGAAGCTTTCTTT
TRBD2	TRBV5-4	TRBJ2-7	NA	CASSFGTTGQYF	TGTGCCAGCAGCTTCGGGACTACGGGCCAGTACTTC
NA	TRBV11-2	TRBJ2-1	NA	CASHVGRGSSYNEQFF	TGTGCCAGCCACGTAGGCCGGGGGAGCTCCTACAATGAGCAGTTCTTC
NA	TRBV2	TRBJ1-4	NA	CASSEALQGTEKLFF	TGTGCCAGCAGTGAAGCGCTTCAGGGAACCGAAAAACTGTTTTTT
NA	TRBV7-9	TRBJ1-5	NA	CASSPLGEGQPQHF	TGTGCCAGCAGCCCCTTGGGGGAGGGCCAGCCCCAGCATTTT
TRBD1	TRBV7-6	TRBJ2-3	NA	CASSPQGQGTPTQYF	TGTGCCAGCAGCCCCCAGGGACAGGGAACCCCTACGCAGTATTTT